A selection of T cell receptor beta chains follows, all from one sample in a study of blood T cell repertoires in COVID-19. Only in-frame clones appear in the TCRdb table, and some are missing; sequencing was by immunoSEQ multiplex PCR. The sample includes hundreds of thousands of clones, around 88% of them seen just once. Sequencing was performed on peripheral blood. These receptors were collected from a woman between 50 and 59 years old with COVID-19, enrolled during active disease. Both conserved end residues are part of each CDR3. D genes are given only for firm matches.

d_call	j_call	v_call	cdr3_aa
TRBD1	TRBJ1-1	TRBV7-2	CASSQRSTGGSAFF
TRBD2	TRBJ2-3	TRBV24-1	CATSDAKRASGGRSTQYF
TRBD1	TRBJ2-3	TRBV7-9	CASSVAQGDTQYF
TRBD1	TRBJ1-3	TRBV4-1	CASSLRGQGAGGNTIYF
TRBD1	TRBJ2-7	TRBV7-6	CASSLDRGEDEQYF
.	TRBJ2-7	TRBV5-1	CASREGYEQYF
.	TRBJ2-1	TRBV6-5	CAIRGPYNEQFF
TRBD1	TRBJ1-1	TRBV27	CASSLSGTGGTEAFF
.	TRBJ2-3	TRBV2	CASSPPSVDTQYF
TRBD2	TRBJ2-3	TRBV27	CASSLRLAGRAQYF
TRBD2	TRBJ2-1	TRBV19	CASSTRGGADSSEQFF
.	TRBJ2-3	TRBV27	CASSPRLSDTQYF
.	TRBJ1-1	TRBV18	CASRKEVNTEAFF
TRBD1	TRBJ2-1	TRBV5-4	CASSRGQPDNEQFF
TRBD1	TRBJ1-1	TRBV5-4	CASSRRGGDTEAFF
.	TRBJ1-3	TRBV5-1	CASSLDRNSISGNTIYF
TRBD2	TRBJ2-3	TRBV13	CASSSGTSADTQYF
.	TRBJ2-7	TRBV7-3	CASSLQGGDEQYF
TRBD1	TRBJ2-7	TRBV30	CAWNRGGLPSYEQYF
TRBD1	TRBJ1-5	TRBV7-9	CASSLDRAAEPQHF
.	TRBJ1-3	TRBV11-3	CASSYGSGGNTIYF
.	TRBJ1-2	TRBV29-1	CSVAQTIGEGLGGYTF
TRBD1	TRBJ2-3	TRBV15	CATSSRDRATDTQYF
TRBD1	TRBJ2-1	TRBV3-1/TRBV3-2	CASSEGQGGYNEQFF
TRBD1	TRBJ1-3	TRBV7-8	CASSLRTGQGNTIYF
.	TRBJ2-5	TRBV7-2	CASSLGGDSKETQYF